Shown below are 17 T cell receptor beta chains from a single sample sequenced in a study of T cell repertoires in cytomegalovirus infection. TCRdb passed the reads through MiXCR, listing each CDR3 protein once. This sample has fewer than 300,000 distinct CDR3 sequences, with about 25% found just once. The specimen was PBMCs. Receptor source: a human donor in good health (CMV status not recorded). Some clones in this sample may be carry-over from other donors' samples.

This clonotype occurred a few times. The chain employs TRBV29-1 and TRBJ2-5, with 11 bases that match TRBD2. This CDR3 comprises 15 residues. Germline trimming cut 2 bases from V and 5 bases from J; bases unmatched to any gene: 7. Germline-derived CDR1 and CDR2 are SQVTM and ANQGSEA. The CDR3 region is CSVEPSGGYRETQYF. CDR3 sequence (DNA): TGCAGCGTTGAACCTAGCGGGGGGTATCGGGAGACCCAGTACTTC.

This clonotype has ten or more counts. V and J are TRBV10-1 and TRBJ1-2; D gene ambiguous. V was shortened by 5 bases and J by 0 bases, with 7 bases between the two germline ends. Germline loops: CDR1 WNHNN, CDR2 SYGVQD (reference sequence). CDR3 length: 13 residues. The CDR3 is CASSSDPNYGYTF. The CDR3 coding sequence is TGCGCCAGCAGTTCGGATCCTAACTATGGCTACACCTTC.

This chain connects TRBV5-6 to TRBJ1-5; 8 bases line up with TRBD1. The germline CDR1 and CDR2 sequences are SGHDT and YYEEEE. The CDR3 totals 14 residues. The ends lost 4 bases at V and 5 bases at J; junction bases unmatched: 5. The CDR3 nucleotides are TGTGCCAGCAGCAAGGACAGGGTTTATCAGCCCCAGCATTTT. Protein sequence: CASSKDRVYQPQHF.

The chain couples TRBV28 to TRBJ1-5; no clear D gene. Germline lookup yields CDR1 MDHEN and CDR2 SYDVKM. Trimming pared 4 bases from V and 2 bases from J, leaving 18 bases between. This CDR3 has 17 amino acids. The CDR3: CASSYKLARVGNQPQHF. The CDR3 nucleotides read TGTGCCAGCAGTTACAAACTGGCACGGGTTGGCAATCAGCCCCAGCATTTT.

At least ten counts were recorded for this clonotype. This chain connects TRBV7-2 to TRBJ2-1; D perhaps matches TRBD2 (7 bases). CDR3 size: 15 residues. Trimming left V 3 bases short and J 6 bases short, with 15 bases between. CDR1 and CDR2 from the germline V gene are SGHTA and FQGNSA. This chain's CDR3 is CASSFATRGGNEQFF. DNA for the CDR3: TGTGCCAGCAGCTTCGCCACTAGGGGGGGCAATGAGCAGTTCTTC.

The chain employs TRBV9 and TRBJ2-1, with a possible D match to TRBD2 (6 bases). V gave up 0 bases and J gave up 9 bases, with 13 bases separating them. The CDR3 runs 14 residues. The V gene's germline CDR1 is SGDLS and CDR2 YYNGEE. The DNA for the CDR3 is TGTGCCAGCAGCGTAGGTGGCGGGATGAGTGAGCAGTTCTTC. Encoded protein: CASSVGGGMSEQFF.

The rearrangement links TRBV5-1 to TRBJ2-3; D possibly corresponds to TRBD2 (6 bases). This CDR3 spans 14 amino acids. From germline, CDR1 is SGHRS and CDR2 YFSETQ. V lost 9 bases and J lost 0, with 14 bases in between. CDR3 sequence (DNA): TGCGCCACCCGGGAGCGGGCAAGCACAGATACGCAGTATTTT. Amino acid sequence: CATRERASTDTQYF.

The CDR3 region has the DNA TGTGCCAGCAGTCAGGAGCGAGGTAGCGGGCCTTCCTACGAGCAGTACTTC. This sequence encodes CASSQERGSGPSYEQYF. The chain carries TRBV3-1 and TRBJ2-7; 7 nucleotides agree with TRBD2. J lost 1 base, V lost 6 bases, and 15 bases had no gene match. Looked up from germline, CDR1 is LGHDT and CDR2 is YNNKEL (reference sequence). The CDR3 extends over 17 amino acids.

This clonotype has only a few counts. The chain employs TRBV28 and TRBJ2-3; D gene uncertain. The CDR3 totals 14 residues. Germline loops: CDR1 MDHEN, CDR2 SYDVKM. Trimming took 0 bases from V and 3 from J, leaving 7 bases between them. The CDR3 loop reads CASSLWAETDTQYF. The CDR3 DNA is TGTGCCAGCAGTTTATGGGCAGAAACAGATACGCAGTATTTT.

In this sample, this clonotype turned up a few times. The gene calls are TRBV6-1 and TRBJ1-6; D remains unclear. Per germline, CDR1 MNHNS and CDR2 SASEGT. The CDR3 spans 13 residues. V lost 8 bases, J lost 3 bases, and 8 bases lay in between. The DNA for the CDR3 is TGTGCCAGCGGCGATCGCTATAATTCACCCCTCCACTTT. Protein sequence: CASGDRYNSPLHF.

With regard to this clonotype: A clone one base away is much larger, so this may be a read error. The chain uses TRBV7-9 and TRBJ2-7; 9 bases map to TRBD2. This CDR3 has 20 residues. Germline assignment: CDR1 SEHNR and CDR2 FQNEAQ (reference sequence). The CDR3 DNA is TGTGCCAACAGCTTAGAGGTTTGGAGTAGCGGGAGTTTGCAACCATACGAGCAGTACTTC. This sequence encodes CANSLEVWSSGSLQPYEQYF.

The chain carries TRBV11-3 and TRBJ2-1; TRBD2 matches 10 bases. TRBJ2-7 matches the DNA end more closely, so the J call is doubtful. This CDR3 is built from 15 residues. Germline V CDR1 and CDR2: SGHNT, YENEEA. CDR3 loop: CASSGAGGRLNEQYF. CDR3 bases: TGTGCCAGCAGTGGAGCGGGGGGGAGGTTAAATGAGCAGTACTTC.

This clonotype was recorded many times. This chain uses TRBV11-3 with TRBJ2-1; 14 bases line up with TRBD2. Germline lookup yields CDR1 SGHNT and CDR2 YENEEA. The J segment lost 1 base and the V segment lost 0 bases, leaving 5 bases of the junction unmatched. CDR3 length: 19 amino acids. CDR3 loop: CASSLDGTSGSGSYNEQFF. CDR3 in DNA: TGTGCCAGCAGCTTAGATGGGACTAGCGGGAGTGGGTCCTACAATGAGCAGTTCTTC.

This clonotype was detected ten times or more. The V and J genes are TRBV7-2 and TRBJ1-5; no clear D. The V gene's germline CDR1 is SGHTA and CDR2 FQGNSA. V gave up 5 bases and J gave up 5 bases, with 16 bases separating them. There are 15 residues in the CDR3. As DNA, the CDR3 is TGTGCCAGCAGCGCCAATTCCCTTACCTATCAGCCCCAGCATTTT. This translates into CASSANSLTYQPQHF.

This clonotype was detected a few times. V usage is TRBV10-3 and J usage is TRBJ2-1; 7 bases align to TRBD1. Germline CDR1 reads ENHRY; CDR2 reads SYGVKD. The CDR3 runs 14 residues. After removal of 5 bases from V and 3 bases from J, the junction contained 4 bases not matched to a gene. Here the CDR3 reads CAISTGDIYNEQFF. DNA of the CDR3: TGTGCCATCAGTACAGGGGACATCTACAATGAGCAGTTCTTC.

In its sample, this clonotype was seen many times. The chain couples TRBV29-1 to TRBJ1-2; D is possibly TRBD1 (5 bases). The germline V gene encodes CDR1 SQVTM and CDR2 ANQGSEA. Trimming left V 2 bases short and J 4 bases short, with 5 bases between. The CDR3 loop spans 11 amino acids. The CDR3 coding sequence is TGCAGCGTTGAACAGGGCTATGGCTACACCTTC. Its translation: CSVEQGYGYTF.

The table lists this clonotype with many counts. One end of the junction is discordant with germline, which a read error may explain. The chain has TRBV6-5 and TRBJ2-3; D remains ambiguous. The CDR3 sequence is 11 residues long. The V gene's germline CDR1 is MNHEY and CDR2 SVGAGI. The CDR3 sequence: CASSYLDTQYF. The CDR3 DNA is TGTGCCAGTAGTTATTTGGATACGCAGTATTTT.